This entry concerns a single TCR beta chain. The antigen is unknown. Sequencing used immunoSEQ multiplex PCR; TCRdb keeps in-frame clones, though not all of them. The sample shows some 79,000 clones, roughly 72% of them seen only once. These data originate in a study of vaccination effects on CD4 cells after COVID-19. Looked up from germline, CDR1 is KGHSH and CDR2 is LQKENI. Trimming took 5 bases from V and 9 from J; bases not matched to a gene: 3. The CDR3 has 12 residues. With the ViraFEST assay, the study expanded antigen-specific CD4+ T cells using viral peptide pools, then sequenced them. The culture ran for about 11 days, and then CD4+ T cells were isolated. Supplemented with 7.5 to 10 IU/ml IL-2 and roughly 9.2 ug/ml peptides, a few million PBMC per well were kept in culture.

The sequenced sample was CD4+ T cells from PBMCs cultured with HCoV-229E spike peptides, obtained before COVID-19 vaccination. The genes are TRBV18 and TRBJ2-1, with 8 bases matching TRBD1. This receptor was identified in a human donor who received a COVID-19 vaccine. The CDR3, as DNA: TGTGCCAGCTCAGACAGGGGTCGTGAGCAGTTCTTC. Translation: CASSDRGREQFF.